Below, 26 T cell receptor beta chains from the same sample are listed, as sequenced in a study of early T cells in non-severe SARS-CoV-2 infection. MiXCR was run by TCRdb on the 5' RACE reads, yielding one entry per CDR3 protein. The profile covers tens of thousands of distinct CDR3 sequences, with roughly a tenth appearing a single time and over 5% taken by the ten largest. The material sequenced was whole blood. The receptors originated from an adult who was a healthcare worker with PCR-confirmed SARS-CoV-2 infection or an uninfected control (not recorded which).

This clonotype was seen ten or more times. The chain uses TRBV6-1 and TRBJ2-7; 12 bases map to TRBD1. V dropped 6 bases and J dropped 4; count of bases not matched to a gene: 4. CDR1 and CDR2 (germline): MNHNS, SASEGT. The CDR3 contains 14 residues. The CDR3, as DNA: TGTGCCAGCAGCCGGGACAGGGGGCTATACGAGCAGTACTTC. This sequence encodes CASSRDRGLYEQYF.

This clonotype showed up just a few times. The rearrangement links TRBV12-3 or TRBV12-4 to TRBJ2-1, with TRBD1 matching over 10 bases. Germline trimming cut 3 bases from V and 3 bases from J; bases unmatched to any gene: 2. There are 15 residues in the CDR3. The CDR3 sequence is CASSLGQGFYNEQFF. In nucleotides, the CDR3 is TGTGCCAGCAGTTTGGGACAGGGGTTCTACAATGAGCAGTTCTTC.

The genes are TRBV7-9 and TRBJ2-5; D possibly corresponds to TRBD2 (6 bases). Trimming cost V 1 base and J 0 bases, with 15 bases left between them. CDR1 is SEHNR, CDR2 FQNEAQ, per germline (reference sequence). The CDR3 contains 17 residues. The CDR3 DNA sequence: TGTGCCAGCAGCTTAGGGACTGGCGGGGAGTACCAAGAGACCCAGTACTTC. Residues: CASSLGTGGEYQETQYF.

The V gene is TRBV5-5, the J gene TRBJ1-1, with 7 bases matching TRBD1. Germline lookup yields CDR1 SGHKS and CDR2 YYEKEE (reference sequence). The CDR3 sequence is 16 residues long. Losses at the gene ends were 3 bases for V and 4 bases for J; bases not matched to a gene: 12. The CDR3 coding sequence is TGTGCCAGCAGCTATACACCGGGACAGCTGATCACTGAAGCTTTCTTT. As protein: CASSYTPGQLITEAFF. Full variable domain (outside the CDR3, taken from reference TRBV5-5 and TRBJ1-1): DAGVTQSPTHLIKTRGQQVTLRCSPISGHKSVSWYQQVLGQGPQFIFQYYEKEERGRGNFPDRFSARQFPNYSSELNVNALLLGDSALYLCASSYTPGQLITEAFFGQGTRLTVV.

In its sample, this clonotype was seen a few times. The rearrangement joins TRBV4-2 to TRBJ2-2, with D tentatively TRBD2 (5 bases). Per germline, CDR1 LGHNA and CDR2 YNFKEQ. This CDR3 is 14 amino acids long. Trimming took off 3 bases at V and 8 bases at J, with 13 bases between the two ends. DNA for the CDR3: TGTGCCAGCAGCCATGACCGGACTGCTGGGGAGCTGTTTTTT. Protein: CASSHDRTAGELFF.

The chain employs TRBV27 and TRBJ2-2; 7 nucleotides agree with TRBD1. The germline V gene has CDR1 MNHEY and CDR2 SMNVEV (reference sequence). V trimming: 5 bases; J trimming: 3 bases; junction bases outside the gene matches: 9. This CDR3 spans 16 amino acids. CDR3: CASSRPTGAYTGELFF. The DNA of the CDR3 is TGTGCCAGCAGTCGCCCCACAGGGGCGTACACCGGGGAGCTGTTTTTT.

This clonotype was seen a few times. The chain has TRBV24-1 and TRBJ2-1; 7 bases agree with TRBD2. The ends lost 3 bases at V and 5 bases at J; junction bases unmatched: 6. The CDR3 is 15 amino acids. CDR1 and CDR2 (germline): KGHDR, SFDVKD. This CDR3 reads CATSDPGLGHNEQFF. Here the CDR3 DNA reads TGTGCCACCAGTGATCCCGGACTAGGCCACAATGAGCAGTTCTTC.

The V gene is TRBV7-2, the J gene TRBJ2-5, with TRBD2 matching 7 bases. The length of the CDR3 is 18 residues. The trim removed 2 bases at V and 0 bases at J, leaving 12 bases unmatched. Germline V gene data show CDR1 as SGHTA and CDR2 as FQGNSA. Here the CDR3 DNA reads TGTGCCAGCAGCTTAAGGGGATACGGCGGGAGAAACCAAGAGACCCAGTACTTC. Its translation is CASSLRGYGGRNQETQYF.

This clonotype was picked up many times. The chain joins TRBV5-5 to TRBJ2-1, with 9 bases fitting TRBD1. J was trimmed by 5 bases and V by 1 base; bases with no gene match: 10. The length of the CDR3 is 17 residues. The V gene's germline CDR1 is SGHKS and CDR2 YYEKEE (reference sequence). The CDR3 DNA sequence: TGTGCCAGCAGCTTGTCACAGGGGACAGGGTTCAACAATGAGCAGTTCTTC. It translates to CASSLSQGTGFNNEQFF.

The table lists this clonotype with many counts. The V call is TRBV30, the J call TRBJ2-5; tentative D call: TRBD1 (6 bases). Trimming removed 4 bases from V and 0 bases from J, with 18 bases in between. The CDR3 has 16 amino acids. Germline assignment: CDR1 GTSNPN and CDR2 SVGIG (reference sequence). The CDR3, as DNA: TGTGCCTGGACTATCACAGGGTGGGGTTACCAAGAGACCCAGTACTTC. This translates into CAWTITGWGYQETQYF.

This clonotype was counted a few times. The chain is built from TRBV29-1 and TRBJ2-1, with 8 nucleotides matching TRBD2. V trimming: 8 bases; J trimming: 5 bases; junction bases outside the gene matches: 14. Looked up from germline, CDR1 is SQVTM and CDR2 is ANQGSEA. The CDR3 is 15 amino acids. DNA for the CDR3: TGCAGCCTGGATGGTAGCGGGGCTCCTAACAATGAGCAGTTCTTC. Translated: CSLDGSGAPNNEQFF.

Many counts were recorded for this clonotype. The rearrangement links TRBV14 to TRBJ1-3; D gene uncertain. CDR1 SGHDN and CDR2 FVKESK come from the germline V gene. The CDR3 totals 15 residues. V dropped 0 bases and J dropped 2 bases, with 8 bases sitting between them. CDR3 residues: CASSQEGLPGNTIYF. CDR3 DNA: TGTGCCAGCAGCCAAGAAGGTCTCCCTGGAAACACCATATATTTT.

Ten or more counts support this clonotype. The chain carries TRBV11-2 and TRBJ1-3; 8 nucleotides match TRBD1. Trimming removed 4 bases from V and 2 bases from J; junction bases left unmatched: 4. The CDR3 has 15 residues. The germline gives CDR1 SGHAT, CDR2 FQNNGV. This CDR3 is CASSYRTGTGNTIYF. As DNA, the CDR3 is TGTGCCAGCAGCTATCGGACAGGGACTGGAAACACCATATATTTT.

V is TRBV27 and J is TRBJ2-1; D unclear. Germline lookup yields CDR1 MNHEY and CDR2 SMNVEV (reference sequence). The CDR3 runs 14 residues. V dropped 5 bases and J dropped 3 bases, with 11 bases sitting between them. CDR3 nucleotides: TGTGCCAGCAGTCCGGACGGTAGCTACAATGAGCAGTTCTTC. It specifies CASSPDGSYNEQFF.

The chain links TRBV7-3 to TRBJ2-1; 7 bases line up with TRBD2. CDR1 SGHTA and CDR2 FQGTGA come from the germline V gene. The CDR3 has 16 residues. Trimming took 2 bases from V and 0 from J; bases not matched to a gene: 4. The CDR3 reads CASSLSGGSSYNEQFF. CDR3 DNA: TGTGCCAGCAGCTTATCCGGCGGGAGCTCCTACAATGAGCAGTTCTTC.

This clonotype was observed many times. J is TRBJ2-3 and V is TRBV5-1; 7 nucleotides agree with TRBD2. Looked up from germline, CDR1 is SGHRS and CDR2 is YFSETQ. The CDR3 is 16 residues long. Trimming cost V 4 bases and J 0 bases; bases outside gene matches: 8. The DNA of the CDR3 is TGCGCCAGCAGCCTACAAGGTAGCGGGAGCACAGATACGCAGTATTTT. Translated: CASSLQGSGSTDTQYF.

The chain links TRBV6-6 to TRBJ2-2, with D possibly matching TRBD2 (5 bases). V lost 8 bases and J 0 bases, leaving 10 bases between the germline ends. From germline, CDR1 is MNHNY and CDR2 SVGAGI (reference sequence). CDR3 length: 14 residues. The CDR3 nucleotides read TGTGCCAGCCAGGACTTCGCGAACACCGGGGAGCTGTTTTTT. Translating it yields CASQDFANTGELFF.

The table lists this clonotype with many counts. The chain recombines TRBV19 with TRBJ2-3; D tentatively reads TRBD1 or TRBD2 (5 bases each). The V end lost 3 bases, the J end lost 5 bases, and 18 bases lay between the germline ends. Germline CDR1 LNHDA, CDR2 SQIVND (reference sequence). The length of the CDR3 is 16 residues. The CDR3 nucleotides read TGTGCCAGTAGTATGTGGGGGAGCGGTGGAGGAGATACGCAGTATTTT. Protein: CASSMWGSGGGDTQYF.

This clonotype was counted many times. The genes are TRBV29-1 and TRBJ1-1; perhaps TRBD1 as D (5 bases). Per germline, CDR1 SQVTM and CDR2 ANQGSEA. There are 14 residues in the CDR3. Trimming removed 7 bases from V and 1 base from J, with 16 bases in between. The chain's CDR3 is CSANRAGTNTEAFF. The CDR3, as DNA: TGCAGCGCAAATCGGGCAGGGACGAACACTGAAGCTTTCTTT.

This clonotype has ten or more counts. This chain links TRBV30 with TRBJ2-7; 11 bases agree with TRBD2. The J segment lost 2 bases and the V segment lost 8 bases, leaving 5 bases of the junction unmatched. The length of the CDR3 is 13 residues. Germline loops: CDR1 GTSNPN, CDR2 SVGIG (reference sequence). The DNA of the CDR3 is TGTGCCGGAATAGCGGGAGGGACCTACGAGCAGTACTTC. Translation gives CAGIAGGTYEQYF. Drawing the rest from reference TRBV30 and TRBJ2-7, the complete variable domain is SQTIHQWPATLVQPVGSPLSLECTVEGTSNPNLYWYRQAAGRGLQLLFYSVGIGQISSEVPQNLSASRPQDRQFILSSKKLLLSDSGFYLCAGIAGGTYEQYFGPGTRLTVT.

The sample holds many counts of this clonotype. One end of the junction varies from germline; a read error may be responsible. This rearrangement joins TRBV14 to TRBJ2-1; TRBD2 matches at 11 bases. The CDR3 length is 15 residues. In germline, CDR1 is SGHDN, CDR2 FVKESK. The CDR3 DNA sequence: TGTGCCAGCAGCCAAGAAGAACGATCGACTAGCGGGACCCTGTGG. Translating gives CASSQEERSTSGTLW. The whole variable domain, filled in from reference TRBV14 and TRBJ2-1, reads EAGVTQFPSHSVIEKGQTVTLRCDPISGHDNLYWYRRVMGKEIKFLLHFVKESKQDESGMPNNRFLAERTGGTYSTLKVQPAELEDSGVYFCASSQEERSTSGTLWGPGTRLTVL.

This clonotype was counted at least ten times. The V call is TRBV7-2, the J call TRBJ1-2, with TRBD1 identical over 8 bases. V shed 5 bases and J 6 bases; nucleotides not matched to a gene: 11. CDR1 is SGHTA and CDR2 is FQGNSA in the germline V gene. The CDR3 has 15 residues. The CDR3 region has the DNA TGTGCCAGCAGCAGGCAAACCGGGACAGGAGATGGCTACACCTTC. It yields the protein CASSRQTGTGDGYTF.

This clonotype was seen a handful of times. The V call is TRBV20-1, the J call TRBJ1-6; D not certain. V lost 7 bases and J 0 bases, leaving 22 bases between the germline ends. In germline, CDR1 is DFQATT, CDR2 SNEGSKA (reference sequence). This CDR3 region has 18 residues. In DNA, the CDR3 is TGCAGTGTTCCTCTTATGGTTCCTGCTAGCTCCTATAATTCACCCCTCCACTTT. Translating it yields CSVPLMVPASSYNSPLHF.

This clonotype occurred many times. The chain couples TRBV7-2 to TRBJ1-1; 9 positions agree with TRBD1. J gave up 4 bases and V 2 bases, and 8 bases lay outside the gene matches. The CDR3 is made up of 16 amino acids. Germline CDR1 reads SGHTA; CDR2 reads FQGNSA. CDR3 coding DNA: TGTGCCAGCAGCTTAACAGGGGGCGCTGCGGGCACTGAAGCTTTCTTT. Translated, it gives CASSLTGGAAGTEAFF.

Ten or more counts support this clonotype. This chain uses TRBV10-3 with TRBJ1-1; D is unclear. V was pared by 2 bases and J by 7 bases, with 5 bases between. Germline CDR1 reads ENHRY; CDR2 reads SYGVKD. The CDR3 is made up of 11 amino acids. CDR3 coding DNA: TGTGCCATCAGTGAGGGCAGTGAAGCTTTCTTT. Amino acids: CAISEGSEAFF.

This clonotype showed up many times. The CDR3 loop is CAAGRQAPYGYTF. In DNA, the CDR3 is TGTGCCGCGGGTCGGCAGGCCCCGTATGGCTACACCTTC. J is TRBJ1-2 and V is TRBV19; no firm D call. CDR1 is LNHDA, CDR2 SQIVND, per germline (reference sequence). The CDR3 covers 13 residues. V shed 11 bases and J shed 5 bases, with 18 bases lying between them.